Below are 18 T cell receptor beta chains sequenced from a single sample in a study of vaccination and CD4 T cells after COVID-19. Once obtained from cultured CD4+ T cells, the DNA was sequenced using the Oncomine TCR Beta short-read assay. TCRdb redid the calling of the PCR reads with MiXCR, one entry per CDR3 protein. The top ten hold 20% to 25% of the sample, which has 7,000 to 10,000 distinct CDR3 sequences, about a fifth seen once. Specified treatment: approximately nine-day PBMC culture with coronavirus spike peptide pools or control peptides (ViraFEST assay). What these receptors recognize is not known. The specimen comprised CD4+ T cells from blood, cultured in vitro, sampled after SARS-CoV-2 vaccination. The receptor source for this set is a human donor who had recovered from COVID-19.

In its sample, this clonotype was seen a few times. The chain uses TRBV7-9 and TRBJ1-6, with TRBD1 matching 9 bases. The CDR3 is 16 residues long. The V segment lost 5 bases and the J segment 6 bases; nucleotides outside the gene matches: 8. From germline, CDR1 is SEHNR and CDR2 FQNEAQ (reference sequence). The CDR3 loop is CASSQTGGLSNSPLHF. In DNA, the CDR3 is TGTGCCAGCAGCCAGACAGGGGGACTTTCTAATTCACCCCTCCACTTT.

The J gene is TRBJ2-6, the V gene TRBV18; TRBD2 is a possible D gene (5 bases). The length of the CDR3 is 15 residues. The ends were cut back, 4 bases at V and 4 bases at J, with 11 bases in the middle. Germline V gene lookup returns CDR1 KGHSH and CDR2 LQKENI. The CDR3 sequence: CASSLGAMGANVLTF. The CDR3 DNA sequence: TGTGCCAGCTCACTGGGAGCGATGGGGGCCAACGTCCTGACTTTC.

In this sample, this clonotype is medium-sized (0.01 to 0.1%). The CDR3 DNA sequence: TGTGCCAGCAGCTTACGCGGCAATCAGCCCCAGCATTTT. Translation gives CASSLRGNQPQHF. The rearrangement uses TRBV7-2 and TRBJ1-5; no reliable D call. Germline V CDR1 and CDR2: SGHTA, FQGNSA. The CDR3 length is 13 residues. V was shortened by 2 bases and J by 2 bases, with 4 bases between the two germline ends.

This sequence joins TRBV6-2 or TRBV6-3 and TRBJ2-7; 7 nucleotides match TRBD2. Germline CDR1 reads MNHEY; CDR2 reads SVGEGT. The CDR3 covers 13 residues. The V gene end was trimmed by 4 bases and the J gene end by 4 bases; junction bases not matched to a gene: 4. This CDR3 reads CASSWGGFYEQYF. In nucleotides, the CDR3 is TGTGCCAGCAGTTGGGGGGGATTTTACGAGCAGTACTTC.

This chain uses TRBV18 with TRBJ1-1; D gene unclear. Germline assignment: CDR1 KGHSH and CDR2 LQKENI. The ends were cut back, 3 bases at V and 8 bases at J, with 13 bases in the middle. The CDR3 runs to 13 residues. CDR3 nucleotides: TGTGCCAGCTCACCCGGTAACAGTAAGGAAGCTTTCTTT. Translated: CASSPGNSKEAFF.

The chain recombines TRBV18 with TRBJ2-5, with 11 positions matching TRBD1. The CDR3 is 19 amino acids. Germline V gives CDR1 KGHSH, CDR2 LQKENI. The V and J ends lost 3 bases and 2 bases, in that order; junction bases with no gene match: 14. The CDR3 nucleotides read TGTGCCAGCTCACCGATAACTTTGGGACAGGGGGGCCAACAAGAGACCCAGTACTTC. It is translated as CASSPITLGQGGQQETQYF.

V and J are TRBV2 and TRBJ2-7, with 8 nucleotides matching TRBD2. V lost 3 bases and J lost 0; bases outside the gene matches: 1. The CDR3 runs to 14 residues. CDR1 is SNHLY, CDR2 FYNNEI, per germline. CDR3 sequence reads: CASSDTSGSYEQYF. DNA for the CDR3: TGTGCCAGCAGTGATACTAGCGGCTCCTACGAGCAGTACTTC.

This clonotype ranks as medium-sized. The chain combines TRBV7-9 with TRBJ2-5, with 11 bases matching TRBD2. From germline, CDR1 is SEHNR and CDR2 FQNEAQ (reference sequence). J was trimmed by 5 bases and V by 5 bases; bases with no gene match: 7. This CDR3 is 15 amino acids long. CDR3 amino acids: CASSRTSGRTETQYF. Written as DNA, the CDR3 is TGTGCCAGCAGCCGTACTAGCGGGAGAACGGAGACCCAGTACTTC. Full variable domain (missing parts from reference TRBV7-9 and TRBJ2-5): DTGVSQNPRHKITKRGQNVTFRCDPISEHNRLYWYRQTLGQGPEFLTYFQNEAQLEKSRLLSDRFSAERPKGSFSTLEIQRTEQGDSAMYLCASSRTSGRTETQYFGPGTRLLVL.

This clonotype has a count of ten or more. V gene TRBV6-8 combines with J gene TRBJ1-6; D unresolved. Germline CDR1 MNHGY, CDR2 SAAAGT. This CDR3 spans 16 amino acids. Trimming pared 6 bases from V and 0 bases from J, leaving 12 bases between. Here the CDR3 reads CASRPPCVSYNSPLHF. CDR3 sequence (DNA): TGTGCCAGCAGACCCCCGTGTGTCTCCTATAATTCACCCCTCCACTTT.

This clonotype was counted between two and nine times. The rearrangement joins TRBV20-1 to TRBJ2-1, with D maybe TRBD1 (5 bases). The CDR3 spans 14 residues. In germline, CDR1 is DFQATT, CDR2 SNEGSKA (reference sequence). Trimming stripped 2 bases from V and 7 bases from J, with 15 bases between. CDR3 nucleotide sequence: TGCAGTGCTAGAAATAGGGGTTTCATAAATGAGCAGTTCTTC. It yields the protein CSARNRGFINEQFF.

Comments on this clonotype: This may stem from a read error, because a much larger clone lies one nucleotide away. The J gene is TRBJ2-1, the V gene TRBV27; the D is unclear. Germline V gene data show CDR1 as MNHEY and CDR2 as SMNVEV (reference sequence). The length of the CDR3 is 11 residues. CDR3 sequence (DNA): TGTACCAGCAGTCGCAACAATGAGCAGTTCTTC. This gives the protein CTSSRNNEQFF.

This clonotype is labeled medium-sized. The rearrangement links TRBV6-5 to TRBJ1-5; D not resolved. Germline V gives CDR1 MNHEY, CDR2 SVGAGI. V dropped 2 bases and J dropped 6 bases, with 5 bases sitting between them. The CDR3 runs to 12 residues. The CDR3: CASSYIGQPQHF. The CDR3 DNA reads as TGTGCCAGCAGTTACATAGGTCAGCCCCAGCATTTT.

This clonotype was detected ten times or more. The chain uses TRBV2 and TRBJ2-7; no firm D call. The CDR3 spans 14 residues. CDR1 and CDR2 (germline): SNHLY, FYNNEI. Deletions cut 8 bases from V and 3 bases from J, with 17 bases between. The CDR3 DNA sequence: TGTGCCAGCGCCCCGGGTCACCGCAACTACGAGCAGTACTTC. Its protein is CASAPGHRNYEQYF.

The genes are TRBV11-2 and TRBJ1-6, with D possibly being TRBD1 (6 bases). This CDR3 comprises 15 residues. Trimming removed 4 bases at V and 10 bases at J, with 17 bases between. Looked up from germline, CDR1 is SGHAT and CDR2 is FQNNGV. The DNA for the CDR3 is TGTGCCAGCAGCTCGGGAGGGTCAGGGGAATCACCCCTCCACTTT. Its protein is CASSSGGSGESPLHF. Filled out from reference TRBV11-2 and TRBJ1-6, the complete variable domain reads EAGVAQSPRYKIIEKRQSVAFWCNPISGHATLYWYQQILGQGPKLLIQFQNNGVVDDSQLPKDRFSAERLKGVDSTLKIQPAKLEDSAVYLCASSSGGSGESPLHFGNGTRLTVT.

By share, this clonotype ranks as medium-sized (0.01 to 0.1%). V is TRBV19 and J is TRBJ2-5; possibly TRBD2 for D (6 bases). Germline CDR1 LNHDA, CDR2 SQIVND (reference sequence). V was pared by 3 bases and J by 5 bases, with 10 bases between. The CDR3 runs to 13 residues. The CDR3 DNA reads TGTGCCAGTAGTATGAGGAGGGATGAGACCCAGTACTTC. This gives the protein CASSMRRDETQYF.

This clonotype was seen a few times. The rearrangement links TRBV5-1 to TRBJ2-1; D not resolved. The germline V gene has CDR1 SGHRS and CDR2 YFSETQ. This CDR3 region has 12 residues. Trimming removed 0 bases from V and 13 bases from J, with 11 bases in between. This CDR3 reads CASSLEGGSQFF. In DNA, the CDR3 is TGCGCCAGCAGCTTGGAAGGTGGATCACAGTTCTTC. The whole variable domain, remainder taken from reference TRBV5-1 and TRBJ2-1, is KAGVTQTPRYLIKTRGQQVTLSCSPISGHRSVSWYQQTPGQGLQFLFEYFSETQRNKGNFPGRFSGRQFSNSRSEMNVSTLELGDSALYLCASSLEGGSQFFGPGTRLTVL.

In this sample, this clonotype turned up a few times. This sequence joins TRBV19 and TRBJ1-1, with 10 bases identical to TRBD1. The junction had 5 bases not matched to a gene; V was cut back by 7 bases and J by 0 bases. Germline lookup yields CDR1 LNHDA and CDR2 SQIVND (reference sequence). The CDR3 covers 15 residues. Written as DNA, the CDR3 is TGTGCCAGTAAGAGGGACAGGGGTTTGAACACTGAAGCTTTCTTT. Residues: CASKRDRGLNTEAFF.

In this sample, this clonotype is medium-sized (0.01 to 0.1%). The gene calls are TRBV15 and TRBJ2-3, with D unresolved. This CDR3 is built from 12 residues. Germline lookup yields CDR1 LNHNV and CDR2 YYDKDF (reference sequence). Trimming cost V 1 base and J 4 bases, with 3 bases left between them. This CDR3 reads CATSRVPDTQYF. In DNA, the CDR3 is TGTGCCACCAGCAGAGTCCCAGATACGCAGTATTTT.